This is a list of T cell receptor beta chains from one sample in a study of cytotoxic CD8 clonotypes in ibrutinib-treated CLL. Produced via immunoSEQ multiplex PCR; TCRdb's table is partial and in-frame only. The sample lists fewer than 85,000 clones; roughly 77% were seen once. The input for sequencing was PBMCs, taken after 12 months of ibrutinib treatment. The receptor set was obtained from a human donor with chronic lymphocytic leukemia. Each CDR3 is given with its conserved first and last residue. The D gene is left open where the match is weak. The listing skips clone size in some rows; elsewhere it reads once, few, many or a size class.

CDR3 protein,CDR3 DNA,CDR3 length,D gene,clone size,J gene,V gene
CASSVETGFGELFF,TGTGCCAGCAGCGTAGAGACAGGGTTCGGGGAGCTGTTTTTT,14,TRBD1,-,TRBJ2-2,TRBV9
CASTTGAFSGNTIYF,TGTGCCAGTACTACGGGGGCGTTCTCTGGAAACACCATATATTTT,15,-,once,TRBJ1-3,TRBV19
CASSKGGSRVSYEQYF,TGTGCCAGCAGCAAAGGGGGGTCCCGTGTCTCCTACGAGCAGTACTTC,16,-,many,TRBJ2-7,TRBV21-1
CASSVGTADTQYF,TGTGCCAGCAGCGTAGGCACGGCAGATACGCAGTATTTT,13,-,-,TRBJ2-3,TRBV9
CSAPRMEEQFF,TGCAGTGCACCCCGAATGGAAGAGCAGTTCTTC,11,-,-,TRBJ2-1,TRBV20-1
CASSLAGASGGPDTQYF,TGTGCCAGCAGCTTAGCGGGGGCTAGCGGGGGGCCCGATACGCAGTATTTT,17,TRBD2,-,TRBJ2-3,TRBV7-8
CASSQVGYTQYF,TGTGCCAGCAGCCAAGTAGGGTATACGCAGTATTTT,12,-,-,TRBJ2-3,TRBV14
CATSRDGSGFLYQETQYF,TGTGCCACCAGCAGAGATGGGAGCGGATTCCTGTACCAAGAGACCCAGTACTTC,18,-,few,TRBJ2-5,TRBV15
CASRVSNQPQHF,TGTGCCAGCAGGGTTAGCAATCAGCCCCAGCATTTT,12,-,-,TRBJ1-5,TRBV28
CATSRDIETQYF,TGTGCCACCAGCAGAGATATAGAGACCCAGTACTTC,12,-,medium-sized,TRBJ2-5,TRBV15
CASSRGPRPQHF,TGTGCCAGTAGTAGGGGGCCTAGGCCCCAGCATTTT,12,-,-,TRBJ1-5,TRBV19
CASSPGGPRDEQYF,TGTGCCAGCTCACCAGGTGGCCCCCGGGACGAGCAGTACTTC,14,-,-,TRBJ2-7,TRBV18
CASSRINPGQGYTF,TGTGCCAGCAGCAGAATAAACCCGGGACAGGGATACACCTTC,14,TRBD1,few,TRBJ1-2,TRBV5-6
CASSLALAGSWQFF,TGCGCCAGCAGCTTGGCCCTAGCGGGTAGCTGGCAGTTCTTC,14,TRBD2,-,TRBJ2-1,TRBV5-1
CASSSRTGNEQFF,TGTGCCAGCAGCTCCCGGACTGGGAATGAGCAGTTCTTC,13,-,-,TRBJ2-1,TRBV7-3
CAWKGGLDTDTQYF,TGTGCCTGGAAAGGAGGACTAGACACAGATACGCAGTATTTT,14,TRBD2,-,TRBJ2-3,TRBV30
CASGDLGRNQPQHF,TGTGCCAGCGGGGATTTAGGGCGAAATCAGCCCCAGCATTTT,14,-,-,TRBJ1-5,TRBV6-5
CASTRTSGRNIQYF,TGTGCCAGCACCCGGACTAGCGGGAGAAACATTCAGTACTTC,14,TRBD2,-,TRBJ2-4,TRBV4-2
CASSQDGVTGSPLHF,TGCGCCAGCAGCCAAGATGGGGTGACGGGGTCACCCCTCCACTTT,15,-,-,TRBJ1-6,TRBV4-3
CASRSYNSPLHF,TGTGCCAGTAGGTCCTATAATTCACCCCTCCACTTT,12,-,-,TRBJ1-6,TRBV19
CASTPSGSSYNEQFF,TGTGCCAGTACCCCGAGTGGGAGCTCCTACAATGAGCAGTTCTTC,15,-,-,TRBJ2-1,TRBV19
CASSLGWSEQYF,TGTGCCAGCAGCTTAGGTTGGTCCGAGCAGTACTTC,12,-,-,TRBJ2-7,TRBV7-2
CASSTYPGTGGEKLFF,TGTGCCAGCTCAACCTACCCCGGGACAGGCGGTGAAAAACTGTTTTTT,16,TRBD1,-,TRBJ1-4,TRBV18
CASSQGGTGGPGELFF,TGTGCCAGCAGCCAAGGGGGGACAGGGGGCCCCGGGGAGCTGTTTTTT,16,TRBD1,-,TRBJ2-2,TRBV14
CASTQVPHQETQYF,TGTGCCAGCACACAGGTACCCCACCAAGAGACCCAGTACTTC,14,-,once,TRBJ2-5,TRBV28
CANTDSYGYTF,TGTGCCAACACGGACAGCTATGGCTACACCTTC,11,-,few,TRBJ1-2,TRBV2
CASSLVAEESEAFF,TGTGCCAGCAGTTTAGTTGCGGAGGAGTCTGAAGCTTTCTTT,14,-,-,TRBJ1-1,TRBV28
CASTERQGAYYGYTF,TGTGCCAGCACCGAGCGACAGGGGGCGTACTATGGCTACACCTTC,15,TRBD1,-,TRBJ1-2,TRBV6-5
CASSLAGQGGETQYF,TGTGCCAGCAGCTTGGCTGGACAGGGAGGGGAGACCCAGTACTTC,15,-,-,TRBJ2-5,TRBV5-5
CASSQGVRPSNQPQHF,TGTGCCAGCAGCCAAGGGGTCAGACCAAGCAATCAGCCCCAGCATTTT,16,-,-,TRBJ1-5,TRBV4-2
CASSPTPSSGNTIYF,TGTGCCAGCAGTCCGACACCAAGCTCTGGAAACACCATATATTTT,15,-,once,TRBJ1-3,TRBV6-5
CASSRRGTAGNNEQFF,TGTGCCAGCTCACGGAGGGGGACCGCAGGGAACAATGAGCAGTTCTTC,16,-,-,TRBJ2-1,TRBV18
CASSLVRGTGELFF,TGTGCCAGCAGCTTAGTTCGGGGCACCGGGGAGCTGTTTTTT,14,-,-,TRBJ2-2,TRBV7-9
CASSPQPQGEGGTREQYF,TGTGCCAGCTCGCCCCAGCCACAGGGAGAGGGGGGGACGAGGGAGCAGTACTTC,18,-,-,TRBJ2-7,TRBV18
CASTPGGDPNTGELFF,TGCGCCAGCACCCCAGGGGGGGACCCTAACACCGGGGAGCTGTTTTTT,16,-,-,TRBJ2-2,TRBV5-1
CACSDRRDQPQHF,TGTGCCTGTTCAGACAGGAGGGATCAGCCCCAGCATTTT,13,-,-,TRBJ1-5,TRBV19
CASSRASGGPYNEQFF,TGCGCCAGCAGCAGAGCTAGCGGGGGACCTTACAATGAGCAGTTCTTC,16,TRBD2,-,TRBJ2-1,TRBV5-1
CASVYGGTDEQFF,TGTGCCAGCGTTTATGGGGGGACGGATGAGCAGTTCTTC,13,-,-,TRBJ2-1,TRBV28
CASSPTALNTEAFF,TGTGCCAGCTCACCCACAGCACTGAACACTGAAGCTTTCTTT,14,-,-,TRBJ1-1,TRBV18
CASSYGAGGLDTQYF,TGTGCCAGCAGTTACGGGGCAGGGGGCCTTGATACGCAGTATTTT,15,TRBD1,-,TRBJ2-3,TRBV6-6
CASSQDWAGASGNTIYF,TGTGCCAGCAGCCAAGATTGGGCCGGGGCCTCTGGAAACACCATATATTTT,17,-,-,TRBJ1-3,TRBV4-2
CASSIRQGGTEAFF,TGTGCCAGTAGTATCCGACAGGGGGGGACTGAAGCTTTCTTT,14,TRBD1,-,TRBJ1-1,TRBV19
CATSNPTGDNEKLFF,TGTGCCACCAGCAATCCGACAGGGGATAATGAAAAACTGTTTTTT,15,TRBD1,-,TRBJ1-4,TRBV15
CASSPNRDNYGYTF,TGTGCCAGCTCGCCGAACCGGGACAACTATGGCTACACCTTC,14,-,-,TRBJ1-2,TRBV18
CASRADRGGQETQYF,TGTGCCAGCAGGGCGGACAGGGGTGGCCAAGAGACCCAGTACTTC,15,TRBD1,-,TRBJ2-5,TRBV2
CASSQGGWGSETQYF,TGTGCCAGCAGCCAGGGCGGATGGGGGTCTGAGACCCAGTACTTC,15,-,few,TRBJ2-5,TRBV4-2
CATTRDSNTDTQYF,TGTGCCACCACACGGGACAGTAACACAGATACGCAGTATTTT,14,TRBD1,-,TRBJ2-3,TRBV10-3
CASSLVLGGLWNSPLHF,TGTGCCAGCAGCTTAGTACTAGGGGGGCTGTGGAATTCACCCCTCCACTTT,17,-,-,TRBJ1-6,TRBV7-9
CASSWGAQQYF,TGTGCCAGCAGCTGGGGGGCCCAGCAGTACTTC,11,-,-,TRBJ2-7,TRBV5-5
CASSPQGAGTEAFF,TGTGCCAGCAGCCCCCAGGGGGCCGGAACTGAAGCTTTCTTT,14,TRBD1,-,TRBJ1-1,TRBV7-2
CAGGTGHNQPQHF,TGTGCCGGTGGGACAGGTCACAATCAGCCCCAGCATTTT,13,TRBD1,-,TRBJ1-5,TRBV6-1
CATGDREGYYNSPLHF,TGTGCCACAGGGGACAGGGAGGGATACTATAATTCACCCCTCCACTTT,16,TRBD1,few,TRBJ1-6,TRBV15
CASSPPGRGGDTIYF,TGTGCCAGTAGTCCCCCCGGCAGGGGAGGCGACACCATATATTTT,15,-,-,TRBJ1-3,TRBV19
CASSSTFTGFGYEQYF,TGTGCCAGCAGCTCCACTTTTACAGGGTTCGGCTACGAGCAGTACTTC,16,-,-,TRBJ2-7,TRBV11-2
CASSSTPGQGYGYTF,TGCGCCAGCAGCTCAACCCCGGGACAGGGGTATGGCTACACCTTC,15,TRBD1,-,TRBJ1-2,TRBV5-1
CASSFRRDRGTGELFF,TGCGCCAGCAGCTTTCGCCGGGACAGGGGCACCGGGGAGCTGTTTTTT,16,TRBD1,-,TRBJ2-2,TRBV5-1
CASSMAGDEQFF,TGTGCCAGTAGTATGGCAGGCGATGAGCAGTTCTTC,12,-,-,TRBJ2-1,TRBV19
CASRLQGKREKLFF,TGTGCCAGCAGGCTCCAGGGGAAGCGTGAAAAACTGTTTTTT,14,-,few,TRBJ1-4,TRBV2